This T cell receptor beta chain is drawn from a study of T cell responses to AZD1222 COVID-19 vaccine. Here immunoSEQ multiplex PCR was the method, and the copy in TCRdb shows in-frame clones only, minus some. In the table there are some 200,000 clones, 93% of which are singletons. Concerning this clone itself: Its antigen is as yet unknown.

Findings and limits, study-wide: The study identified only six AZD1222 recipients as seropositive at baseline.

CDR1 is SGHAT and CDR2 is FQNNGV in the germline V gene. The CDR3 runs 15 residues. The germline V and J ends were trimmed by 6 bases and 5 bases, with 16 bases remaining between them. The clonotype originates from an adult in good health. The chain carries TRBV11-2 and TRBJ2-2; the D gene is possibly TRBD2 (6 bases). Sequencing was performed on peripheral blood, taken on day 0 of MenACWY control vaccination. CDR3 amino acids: CASSPRAAGTGELFF. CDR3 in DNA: TGTGCCAGCAGTCCCCGGGCGGCGGGGACCGGGGAGCTGTTTTTT.